The 30 T cell receptor beta chains in this list originate from one sample, sequenced in a study of cytomegalovirus exposure and HLA in healthy donors. Primers included in the PCR were 60 Vbeta and 13 Jbeta primers. The repertoire was sequenced with immunoSEQ multiplex PCR; TCRdb's copy has only in-frame clones and lacks some. The repertoire consists of 250,000 to 350,000 clones, with about 80% occurring once and the leading ten covering about 0.28%. The sequencing input was PBMCs. These receptors were collected from a girl aged 2-10 years in good health and CMV-seronegative.

The chain has TRBV7-3 and TRBJ2-2; the D gene is possibly TRBD2 (6 bases). The CDR3 runs to 15 residues. The germline V gene encodes CDR1 SGHTA and CDR2 FQGTGA. V was pared by 0 bases and J by 1 base, with 6 bases between. CDR3 sequence (DNA): TGTGCCAGCAGCTTAACCGGGGGGAACACCGGGGAGCTGTTTTTT. This encodes CASSLTGGNTGELFF.

This chain uses TRBV11-2 with TRBJ2-7, with 7 bases that match TRBD2. There are 14 residues in the CDR3. Germline V gene sequence: CDR1 SGHAT, CDR2 FQNNGV. The V gene end was trimmed by 3 bases and the J gene end by 5 bases; junction bases not matched to a gene: 7. The CDR3 reads CASSFQTSRDEQYF. DNA of the CDR3: TGTGCCAGCAGCTTTCAGACTAGCCGGGACGAGCAGTACTTC.

On this clone itself: Other nucleotide sequences in the sample specify the same CDR3. The chain combines TRBV9 with TRBJ2-7, with 8 positions matching TRBD2. Germline CDR1 reads SGDLS; CDR2 reads YYNGEE. The ends lost 0 bases at V and 0 bases at J; junction bases unmatched: 2. The CDR3 has 15 amino acids. CDR3 nucleotide sequence: TGTGCCAGCAGCGTAGGCGCGGGAGGCTCCTACGAGCAGTACTTC. Its translation: CASSVGAGGSYEQYF.

The rearrangement links TRBV6-5 to TRBJ2-7; the match to TRBD2 covers 7 bases. The J segment lost 1 base and the V segment lost 10 bases, leaving 7 bases of the junction unmatched. The CDR3 totals 13 residues. Germline lookup yields CDR1 MNHEY and CDR2 SVGAGI. The CDR3 coding sequence is TGTGCCACACGTAGCGGGTCTTCCTACGAGCAGTACTTC. It codes for CATRSGSSYEQYF.

This rearrangement joins TRBV2 to TRBJ2-1; 8 nucleotides match TRBD2. The CDR3 is made up of 15 amino acids. CDR1 is SNHLY and CDR2 is FYNNEI in the germline V gene. Trimming removed 4 bases from V and 3 bases from J; junction bases left unmatched: 5. Written as DNA, the CDR3 is TGTGCCAGCAGTGTCGGCGGGGGGTACTACAATGAGCAGTTCTTC. Its translation: CASSVGGGYYNEQFF.

This clone was detected only a few times. The genes are TRBV9 and TRBJ2-1; 10 nucleotides align to TRBD1. The CDR3 length is 16 residues. V lost 0 bases, J lost 9 bases, and 9 bases stayed unmatched. Germline CDR1 is SGDLS and CDR2 is YYNGEE. The CDR3 here is CASSVDRQGALAEQFF. CDR3 nucleotides: TGTGCCAGCAGCGTAGATCGACAGGGGGCGCTGGCTGAGCAGTTCTTC.

Written as DNA, the CDR3 is TGTGCCAGTAGTTCACGTGGAGGGGCCAATGAGCAGTTCTTC. It encodes CASSSRGGANEQFF. The chain has TRBV19 and TRBJ2-1, with D perhaps TRBD2 (6 bases). V was pared by 5 bases and J by 6 bases, with 14 bases between. The CDR3 covers 14 residues. Germline CDR1 and CDR2: LNHDA and SQIVND (reference sequence).

The V gene is TRBV28, the J gene TRBJ2-1, with 8 positions matching TRBD2. Unmatched junction bases numbered 12, after V lost 5 bases and J lost 0 bases. In germline, CDR1 is MDHEN, CDR2 SYDVKM. This CDR3 contains 18 residues. The CDR3 DNA sequence: TGTGCCAGCAGTGAGCGGGGGTCCTTACCATTCTCCTACAATGAGCAGTTCTTC. It codes for CASSERGSLPFSYNEQFF. Complete variable domain (other parts from reference TRBV28 and TRBJ2-1): DVKVTQSSRYLVKRTGEKVFLECVQDMDHENMFWYRQDPGLGLRLIYFSYDVKMKEKGDIPEGYSVSREKKERFSLILESASTNQTSMYLCASSERGSLPFSYNEQFFGPGTRLTVL.

This rearrangement joins TRBV5-1 to TRBJ2-1, with 10 bases lining up with TRBD2. The CDR3 is 17 residues long. After removal of 4 bases from V and 5 bases from J, the junction contained 12 bases not matched to a gene. Germline V gives CDR1 SGHRS, CDR2 YFSETQ. In nucleotides, the CDR3 is TGCGCCAGCAGCCCAACCTTAGCGGGAGGTCGGGACAATGAGCAGTTCTTC. Translated: CASSPTLAGGRDNEQFF.

V is TRBV28 and J is TRBJ1-1; possible D gene TRBD1, 5 bases. The CDR3 is 14 amino acids. V was clipped by 8 bases and J by 1 base, with 14 bases between them. Germline loops: CDR1 MDHEN, CDR2 SYDVKM. Written as DNA, the CDR3 is TGTGCCAGCGATAACCGAGGACAGAACACTGAAGCTTTCTTT. Translated: CASDNRGQNTEAFF.

V and J are TRBV25-1 and TRBJ1-6, with TRBD1 matching 8 bases. Per the germline V gene, CDR1 is MGHDK and CDR2 is SYGVNS. CDR3 length equals 16 residues. The trim removed 7 bases at V and 9 bases at J, leaving 14 bases unmatched. The CDR3 DNA is TGTGCCAGCACCGAACATGGACAGGGAGGTGGTTCACCCCTCCACTTT. Translating it yields CASTEHGQGGGSPLHF.

This clone was recorded once. As DNA, the CDR3 is TGTGCCAGCAATGTTATGGGAGCCCACTACCCCCCCACAGATACGCAGTATTTT. Its protein is CASNVMGAHYPPTDTQYF. The V and J genes are TRBV25-1 and TRBJ2-3, with D possibly being TRBD2 (5 bases). V was pared by 7 bases and J by 2 bases, with 25 bases between. The germline gives CDR1 MGHDK, CDR2 SYGVNS. There are 18 residues in the CDR3.

The CDR3 here is CASSLGLAGSYEQYF. DNA of the CDR3: TGTGCCAGCAGCTTGGGACTAGCGGGATCCTACGAGCAGTACTTC. The V call is TRBV11-1, the J call TRBJ2-7; 13 nucleotides agree with TRBD2. Germline values: CDR1 SGHAT, CDR2 FQDESV (reference sequence). V dropped 3 bases and J dropped 1; count of bases not matched to a gene: 0. The CDR3 consists of 15 residues.

The V and J genes are TRBV18 and TRBJ1-2; D is possibly TRBD1 (6 bases). Germline lookup yields CDR1 KGHSH and CDR2 LQKENI. The CDR3 loop spans 15 amino acids. The V gene lost 1 base and the J gene lost 0 bases, with 9 bases spanning the gap. CDR3 DNA sequence: TGTGCCAGCTCACCACGGACAGAATCTAACTATGGCTACACCTTC. It specifies CASSPRTESNYGYTF. Variable domain in full (rest from reference TRBV18 and TRBJ1-2): NAGVMQNPRHLVRRRGQEARLRCSPMKGHSHVYWYRQLPEEGLKFMVYLQKENIIDESGMPKERFSAEFPKEGPSILRIQQVVRGDSAAYFCASSPRTESNYGYTFGSGTRLTVV.

The V call is TRBV27, the J call TRBJ1-1; TRBD1 aligns across 10 bases. The CDR3 is made up of 14 amino acids. After removal of 4 bases from V and 10 bases from J, the junction contained 9 bases not matched to a gene. Germline V gives CDR1 MNHEY, CDR2 SMNVEV (reference sequence). The CDR3: CASSSAGTGVSAFF. DNA of the CDR3: TGTGCCAGCAGTTCCGCCGGGACAGGGGTTTCAGCTTTCTTT.

The DNA for the CDR3 is TGTGCCTGGAGTCCAGGGGGCGTCTATGGCTACACCTTC. Protein sequence: CAWSPGGVYGYTF. This chain joins TRBV30 and TRBJ1-2; 8 bases agree with TRBD1. The V gene end was trimmed by 2 bases and the J gene end by 4 bases; junction bases not matched to a gene: 3. Germline CDR1 is GTSNPN and CDR2 is SVGIG (reference sequence). The CDR3 is 13 residues long.

The chain combines TRBV13 with TRBJ1-2; weak D call: TRBD1 (5 bases). V was clipped by 5 bases and J by 0 bases, with 22 bases between them. The CDR3 sequence is 18 residues long. Germline assignment: CDR1 PRHDT and CDR2 FYEKMQ (reference sequence). CDR3 protein: CASSLGGKEDLANYGYTF. For the CDR3, the DNA is TGTGCCAGCAGCCTGGGGGGGAAAGAGGACTTAGCTAACTATGGCTACACCTTC.

The genes are TRBV19 and TRBJ2-4; possible D gene TRBD2, 7 bases. Per germline, CDR1 LNHDA and CDR2 SQIVND (reference sequence). This CDR3 comprises 17 residues. V was clipped by 5 bases and J by 3 bases, with 20 bases between them. The CDR3 protein is CASSSLPGGQGKNIQYF. CDR3 sequence (DNA): TGTGCCAGTAGTTCTCTACCGGGGGGCCAAGGCAAAAACATTCAGTACTTC.

This rearrangement joins TRBV27 to TRBJ2-7; tentative D call: TRBD2 (6 bases). Deletions cut 3 bases from V and 7 bases from J, with 16 bases between. CDR3 size: 14 residues. CDR1 is MNHEY and CDR2 is SMNVEV in the germline V gene (reference sequence). CDR3 residues: CASSFAGTYEEQYF. The CDR3 region has the DNA TGTGCCAGCAGTTTTGCGGGGACCTACGAGGAGCAGTACTTC.

This clone came up a few times. The chain couples TRBV7-4 to TRBJ2-1, with D perhaps matching TRBD2 (7 bases). This CDR3 is 16 amino acids long. V was clipped by 5 bases and J by 8 bases, with 22 bases between them. Germline CDR1 is SGHVT and CDR2 is SQSDAQ. The CDR3 region has the DNA TGTGCCAGCAGCCCCAGAAGGCGGGGGCTAGGGGATGAGCAGTTCTTC. Translated, it gives CASSPRRRGLGDEQFF.

The chain combines TRBV19 with TRBJ1-4, with TRBD1 as a possible D gene (6 bases). The CDR3 runs to 15 residues. The germline V gene encodes CDR1 LNHDA and CDR2 SQIVND (reference sequence). V was shortened by 5 bases and J by 7 bases, with 17 bases between the two germline ends. The CDR3 loop reads CASSARTAKIEKLFF. The CDR3 nucleotides read TGTGCCAGTAGTGCGCGGACAGCTAAGATTGAAAAACTGTTTTTT.

The rearrangement joins TRBV18 to TRBJ2-3; TRBD1 is a possible D gene (6 bases). Trimming took off 1 base at V and 4 bases at J, with 9 bases between the two ends. This CDR3 comprises 14 residues. CDR1 is KGHSH and CDR2 is LQKENI in the germline V gene. The CDR3 loop is CASSPLTGSDTQYF. The CDR3 region has the DNA TGTGCCAGCTCACCACTTACAGGGTCAGATACGCAGTATTTT.

Worth noting for this clone: At one end the junction does not follow the germline gene, possibly because of a read error. The rearrangement joins TRBV2 to TRBJ1-6; D is uncertain. Germline CDR1 and CDR2: SNHLY and FYNNEI. The CDR3 runs to 11 residues. CDR3 residues: CASRGRGYQRF. Written as DNA, the CDR3 is TGTGCCAGCCGAGGGAGAGGGTATCAACGCTTT. The full variable domain, its missing parts supplied by reference TRBV2 and TRBJ1-6, is EPEVTQTPSHQVTQMGQEVILRCVPISNHLYFYWYRQILGQKVEFLVSFYNNEISEKSEIFDDQFSVERPDGSNFTLKIRSTKLEDSAMYFCASRGRGYQRFGNGTRLTVT.

This chain uses TRBV10-3 with TRBJ1-5; TRBD1 matches 7 bases. J gave up 2 bases and V 6 bases, and 1 base lay outside the gene matches. The CDR3 is 13 residues long. Germline values: CDR1 ENHRY, CDR2 SYGVKD. CDR3 in DNA: TGTGCCATCAGAGGGACAGGCAATCAGCCCCAGCATTTT. Translating gives CAIRGTGNQPQHF.

This chain connects TRBV5-1 to TRBJ2-2, with TRBD2 identical over 7 bases. This CDR3 comprises 16 residues. Looked up from germline, CDR1 is SGHRS and CDR2 is YFSETQ. V lost 5 bases and J lost 2; bases outside the gene matches: 9. As DNA, the CDR3 is TGCGCCAGCAGTCTTACAAGCGGGGTCAACACCGGGGAGCTGTTTTTT. Residues: CASSLTSGVNTGELFF.

The chain joins TRBV2 to TRBJ2-7, with 11 bases identical to TRBD1. Losses at the gene ends were 5 bases for V and 5 bases for J; bases not matched to a gene: 5. The germline V gene encodes CDR1 SNHLY and CDR2 FYNNEI. The CDR3 sequence is 14 residues long. The CDR3 loop reads CASSPGQGGHEQYF. DNA of the CDR3: TGTGCCAGCAGTCCGGGACAGGGGGGGCACGAGCAGTACTTC.

The chain combines TRBV4-1 with TRBJ2-7; the match to TRBD2 covers 8 bases. J gave up 6 bases and V 4 bases, and 11 bases lay outside the gene matches. The CDR3 loop spans 15 amino acids. Germline V gene lookup returns CDR1 MGHRA and CDR2 YSYEKL. CDR3 nucleotides: TGCGCCAGCAGCCCAGGGACTAGATTAGGGTGCGAGCAGTACTTC. Amino acid sequence: CASSPGTRLGCEQYF.

The gene calls are TRBV19 and TRBJ2-1, with TRBD2 matching over 9 bases. This CDR3 has 15 amino acids. V was pared by 1 base and J by 5 bases, with 3 bases of the junction left unmatched. In germline, CDR1 is LNHDA, CDR2 SQIVND (reference sequence). CDR3 sequence (DNA): TGTGCCAGTAGTATAGTTAGCGGGAGACACAATGAGCAGTTCTTC. As protein: CASSIVSGRHNEQFF.

V gene TRBV19 combines with J gene TRBJ1-6; TRBD1 might be the D (5 bases). CDR3 size: 14 residues. Trimming stripped 9 bases from V and 7 bases from J, with 16 bases between. CDR1 and CDR2 from the germline V gene are LNHDA and SQIVND (reference sequence). The CDR3 DNA sequence: TGTGCCAGCAATTCTGGGAGGGGCAATTCACCCCTCCACTTT. Translation gives CASNSGRGNSPLHF. Filled out from reference TRBV19 and TRBJ1-6, the complete variable domain reads DGGITQSPKYLFRKEGQNVTLSCEQNLNHDAMYWYRQDPGQGLRLIYYSQIVNDFQKGDIAEGYSVSREKKESFPLTVTSAQKNPTAFYLCASNSGRGNSPLHFGNGTRLTVT.

The chain joins TRBV21-1 to TRBJ2-7; the table names TRBD2, a call not compared with the DNA. TRBV21-1 constitutes a pseudogene. The CDR3 runs 22 residues. In nucleotides, the CDR3 is TGTGCCAGCAGCAAATTCGGACAGACCGGACTAGCGGGAGGGCCAGACCCCTACGAGCAGTACTTC. Residues: CASSKFGQTGLAGGPDPYEQYF.